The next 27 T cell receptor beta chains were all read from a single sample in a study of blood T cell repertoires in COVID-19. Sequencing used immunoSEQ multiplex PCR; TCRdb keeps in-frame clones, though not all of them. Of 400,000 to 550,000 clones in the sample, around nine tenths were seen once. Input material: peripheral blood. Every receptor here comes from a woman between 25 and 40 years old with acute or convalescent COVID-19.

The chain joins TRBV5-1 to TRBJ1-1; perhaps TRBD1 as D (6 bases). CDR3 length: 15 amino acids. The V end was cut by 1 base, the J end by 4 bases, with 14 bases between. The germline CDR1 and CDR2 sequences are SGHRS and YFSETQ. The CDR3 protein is CASSLLAGAGTEAFF. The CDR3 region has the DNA TGCGCCAGCAGCTTGTTAGCAGGGGCGGGCACTGAAGCTTTCTTT.

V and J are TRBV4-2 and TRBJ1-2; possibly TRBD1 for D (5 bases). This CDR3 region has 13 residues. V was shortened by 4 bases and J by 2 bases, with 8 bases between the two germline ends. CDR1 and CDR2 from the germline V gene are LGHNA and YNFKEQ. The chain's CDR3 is CASSPTGNYGYTF. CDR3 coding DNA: TGTGCCAGCAGCCCTACAGGAAACTATGGCTACACCTTC.

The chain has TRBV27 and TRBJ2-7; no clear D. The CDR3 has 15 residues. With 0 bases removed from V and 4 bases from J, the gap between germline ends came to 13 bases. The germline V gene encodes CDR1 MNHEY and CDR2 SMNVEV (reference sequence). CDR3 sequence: CASSLSESLLYEQYF. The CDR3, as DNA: TGTGCCAGCAGTTTATCAGAGTCTCTATTATACGAGCAGTACTTC.

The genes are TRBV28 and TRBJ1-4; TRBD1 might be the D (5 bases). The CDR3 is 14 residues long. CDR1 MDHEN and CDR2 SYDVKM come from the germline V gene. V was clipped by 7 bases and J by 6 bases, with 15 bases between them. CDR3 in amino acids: CASTPGGSDEKLFF. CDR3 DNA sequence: TGTGCCAGCACCCCCGGGGGGTCGGATGAAAAACTGTTTTTT.

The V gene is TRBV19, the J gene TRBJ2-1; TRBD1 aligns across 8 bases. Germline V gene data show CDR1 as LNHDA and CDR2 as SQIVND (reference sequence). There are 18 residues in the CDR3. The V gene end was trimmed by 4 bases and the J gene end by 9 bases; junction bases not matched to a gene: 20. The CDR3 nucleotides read TGTGCCAGTAGTACCAAACGGACCGGGACAGGAGGCCACGTTGAGCAGTTCTTC. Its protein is CASSTKRTGTGGHVEQFF.

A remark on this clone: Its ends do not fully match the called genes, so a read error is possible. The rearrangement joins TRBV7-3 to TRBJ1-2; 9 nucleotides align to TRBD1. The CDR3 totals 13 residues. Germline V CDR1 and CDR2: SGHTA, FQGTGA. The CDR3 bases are TGTGCCAGCAGCCTAACAGGGGGCGGCGGCTACACCTTC. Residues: CASSLTGGGGYTF.

CDR3 region: CASSFMRATNEKLFF. The CDR3 coding sequence is TGTGCCAGCAGCTTTATGCGGGCAACTAATGAAAAACTGTTTTTT. The chain carries TRBV5-6 and TRBJ1-4; D remains unclear. Germline CDR1 and CDR2: SGHDT and YYEEEE. The V gene lost 2 bases and the J gene lost 0 bases, with 8 bases spanning the gap. The CDR3 sequence is 15 residues long.

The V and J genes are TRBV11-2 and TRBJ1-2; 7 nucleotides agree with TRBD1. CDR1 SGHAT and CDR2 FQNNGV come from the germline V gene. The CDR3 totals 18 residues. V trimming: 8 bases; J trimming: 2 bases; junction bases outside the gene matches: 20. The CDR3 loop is CASHHLGQDTLLNYGYTF. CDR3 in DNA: TGTGCCAGCCACCACCTAGGACAGGATACTCTCCTCAACTATGGCTACACCTTC.

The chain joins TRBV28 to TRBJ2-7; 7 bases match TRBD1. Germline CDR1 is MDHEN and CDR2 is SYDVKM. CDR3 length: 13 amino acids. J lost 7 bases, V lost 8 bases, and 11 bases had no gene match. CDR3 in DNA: TGTGCCAGCGGAACAGGGGTGCCCTTAGAGCAGTACTTC. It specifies CASGTGVPLEQYF.

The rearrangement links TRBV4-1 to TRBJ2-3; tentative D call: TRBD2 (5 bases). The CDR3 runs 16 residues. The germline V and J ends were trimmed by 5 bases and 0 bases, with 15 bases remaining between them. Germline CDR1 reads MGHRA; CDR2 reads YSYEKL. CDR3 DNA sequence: TGCGCCAGCAGCAGCCAATTAGCGCCTAGCACAGATACGCAGTATTTT. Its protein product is CASSSQLAPSTDTQYF.

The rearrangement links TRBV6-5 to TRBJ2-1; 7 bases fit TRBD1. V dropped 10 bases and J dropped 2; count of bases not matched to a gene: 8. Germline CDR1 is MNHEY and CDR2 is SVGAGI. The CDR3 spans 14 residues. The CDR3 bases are TGTGCCACCCACAGGGGTAGCGCCTACAATGAGCAGTTCTTC. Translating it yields CATHRGSAYNEQFF.

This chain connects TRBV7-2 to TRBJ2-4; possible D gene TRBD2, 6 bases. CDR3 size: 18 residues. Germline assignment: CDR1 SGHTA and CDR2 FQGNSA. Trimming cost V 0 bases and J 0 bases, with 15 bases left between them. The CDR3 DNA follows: TGTGCCAGCAGCTTAGCGTTCGTGCGGGGAATAGCCAAAAACATTCAGTACTTC. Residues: CASSLAFVRGIAKNIQYF.

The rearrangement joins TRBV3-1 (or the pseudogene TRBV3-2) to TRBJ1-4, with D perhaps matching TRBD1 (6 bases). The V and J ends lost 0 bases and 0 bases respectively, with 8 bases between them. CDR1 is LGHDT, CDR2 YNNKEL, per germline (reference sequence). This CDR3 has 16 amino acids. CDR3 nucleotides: TGTGCCAGCAGCCAAGAAAGGGGGTCAACTAATGAAAAACTGTTTTTT. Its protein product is CASSQERGSTNEKLFF.

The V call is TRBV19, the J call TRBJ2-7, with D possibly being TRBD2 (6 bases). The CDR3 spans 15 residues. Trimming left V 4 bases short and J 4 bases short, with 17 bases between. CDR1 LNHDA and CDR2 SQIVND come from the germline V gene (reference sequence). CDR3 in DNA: TGTGCCAGTAGTAGGGCGGGATATCAATTGTACGAGCAGTACTTC. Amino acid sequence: CASSRAGYQLYEQYF. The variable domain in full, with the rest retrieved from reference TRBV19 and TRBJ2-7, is DGGITQSPKYLFRKEGQNVTLSCEQNLNHDAMYWYRQDPGQGLRLIYYSQIVNDFQKGDIAEGYSVSREKKESFPLTVTSAQKNPTAFYLCASSRAGYQLYEQYFGPGTRLTVT.

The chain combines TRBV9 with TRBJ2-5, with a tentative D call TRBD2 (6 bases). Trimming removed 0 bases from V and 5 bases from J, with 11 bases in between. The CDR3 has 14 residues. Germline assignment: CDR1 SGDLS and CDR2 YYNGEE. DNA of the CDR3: TGTGCCAGCAGCGTAGCGGGGGTAGGGGAGACCCAGTACTTC. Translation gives CASSVAGVGETQYF.

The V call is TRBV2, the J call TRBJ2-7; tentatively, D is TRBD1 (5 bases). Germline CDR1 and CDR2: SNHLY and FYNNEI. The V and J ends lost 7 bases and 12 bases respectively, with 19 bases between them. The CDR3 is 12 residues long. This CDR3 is CASTAQGGSSYF. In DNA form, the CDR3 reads TGTGCCAGCACTGCTCAGGGCGGATCTTCGTACTTC.

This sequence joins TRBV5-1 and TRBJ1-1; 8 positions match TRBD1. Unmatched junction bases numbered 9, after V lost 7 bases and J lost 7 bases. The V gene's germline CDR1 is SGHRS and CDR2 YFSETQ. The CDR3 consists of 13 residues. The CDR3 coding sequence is TGCGCCAGCCGAAATGGGACAGGCATTGAAGCTTTCTTT. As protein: CASRNGTGIEAFF.

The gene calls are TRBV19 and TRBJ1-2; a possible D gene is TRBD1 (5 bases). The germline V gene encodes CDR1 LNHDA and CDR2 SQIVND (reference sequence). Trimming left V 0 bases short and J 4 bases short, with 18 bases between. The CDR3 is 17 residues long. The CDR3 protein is CASSIERGTDGVYGYTF. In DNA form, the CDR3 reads TGTGCCAGTAGTATAGAAAGGGGAACTGACGGAGTCTATGGCTACACCTTC.

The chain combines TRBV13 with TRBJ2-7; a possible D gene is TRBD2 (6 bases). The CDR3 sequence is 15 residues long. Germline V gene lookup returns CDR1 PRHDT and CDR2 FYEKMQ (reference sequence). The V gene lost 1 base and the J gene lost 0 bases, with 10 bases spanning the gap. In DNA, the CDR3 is TGTGCCAGCAGCTTAGCGGGGGTGAGCTCCTACGAGCAGTACTTC. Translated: CASSLAGVSSYEQYF.

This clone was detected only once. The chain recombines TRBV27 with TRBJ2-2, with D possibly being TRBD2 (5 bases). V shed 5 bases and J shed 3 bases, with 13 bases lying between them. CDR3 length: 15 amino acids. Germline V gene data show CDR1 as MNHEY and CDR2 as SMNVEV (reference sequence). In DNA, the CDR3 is TGTGCCAGCAGTGGGCAGGAGGCTTACACCGGGGAGCTGTTTTTT. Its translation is CASSGQEAYTGELFF.

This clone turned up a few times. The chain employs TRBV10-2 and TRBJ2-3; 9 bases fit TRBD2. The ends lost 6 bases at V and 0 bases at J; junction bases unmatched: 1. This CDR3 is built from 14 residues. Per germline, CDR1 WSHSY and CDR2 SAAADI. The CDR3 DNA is TGCGCCAGCAGAGCGGGGGGAAGCACAGATACGCAGTATTTT. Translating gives CASRAGGSTDTQYF.

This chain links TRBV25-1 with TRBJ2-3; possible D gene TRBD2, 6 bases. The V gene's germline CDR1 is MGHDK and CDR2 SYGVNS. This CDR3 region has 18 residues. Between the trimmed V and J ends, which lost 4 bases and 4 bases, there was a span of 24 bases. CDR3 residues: CASSGFLMGEAPPDTQYF. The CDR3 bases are TGTGCCAGCAGTGGGTTTTTGATGGGGGAGGCCCCCCCAGATACGCAGTATTTT.

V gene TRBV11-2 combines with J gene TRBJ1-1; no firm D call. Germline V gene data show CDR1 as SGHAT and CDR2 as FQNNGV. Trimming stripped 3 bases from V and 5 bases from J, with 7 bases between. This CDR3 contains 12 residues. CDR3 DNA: TGTGCCAGCAGCTTGGTGAGAACTGAAGCTTTCTTT. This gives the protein CASSLVRTEAFF.

CDR3 region: CASSYGPPPLHF. In DNA, the CDR3 is TGTGCCAGCAGTTACGGCCCTCCACCCCTCCACTTT. V gene TRBV6-5 combines with J gene TRBJ1-6; D is unclear. The CDR3 contains 12 residues. Germline values: CDR1 MNHEY, CDR2 SVGAGI. V shed 2 bases and J shed 11 bases, with 7 bases lying between them.

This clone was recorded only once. CDR3 in DNA: TGCGCCAGCAGCTTGGGACAGGGGGCGAAAGTTGAAGCTTTCTTT. Its protein is CASSLGQGAKVEAFF. This rearrangement joins TRBV5-1 to TRBJ1-1; 10 bases align to TRBD1. The germline CDR1 and CDR2 sequences are SGHRS and YFSETQ. Trimming cost V 0 bases and J 7 bases; bases outside gene matches: 6. CDR3 size: 15 residues.

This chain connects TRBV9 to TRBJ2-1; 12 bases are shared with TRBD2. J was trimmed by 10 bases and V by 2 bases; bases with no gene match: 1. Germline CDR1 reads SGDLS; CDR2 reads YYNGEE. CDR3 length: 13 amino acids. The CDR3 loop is CASSVGLAGEQFF. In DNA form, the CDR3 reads TGTGCCAGCAGCGTGGGACTAGCGGGCGAGCAGTTCTTC.

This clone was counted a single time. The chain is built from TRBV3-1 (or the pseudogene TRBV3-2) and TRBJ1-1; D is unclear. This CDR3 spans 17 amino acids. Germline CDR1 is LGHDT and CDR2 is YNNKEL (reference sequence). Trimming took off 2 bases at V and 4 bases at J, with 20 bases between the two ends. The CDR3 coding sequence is TGTGCCAGCAGCCAAATCGGCTCCTCGACGGCTAGCACTGAAGCTTTCTTT. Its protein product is CASSQIGSSTASTEAFF.